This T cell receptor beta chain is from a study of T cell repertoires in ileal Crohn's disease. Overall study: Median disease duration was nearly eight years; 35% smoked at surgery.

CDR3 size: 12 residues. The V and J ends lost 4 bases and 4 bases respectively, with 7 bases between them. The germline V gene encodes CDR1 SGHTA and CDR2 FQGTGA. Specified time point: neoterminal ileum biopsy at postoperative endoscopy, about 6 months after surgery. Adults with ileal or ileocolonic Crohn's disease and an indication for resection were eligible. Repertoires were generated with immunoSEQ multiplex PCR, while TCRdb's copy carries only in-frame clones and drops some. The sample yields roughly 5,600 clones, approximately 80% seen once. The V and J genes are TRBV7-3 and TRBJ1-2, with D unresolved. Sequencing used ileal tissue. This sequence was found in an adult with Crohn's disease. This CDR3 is CASSSIGYGYTF. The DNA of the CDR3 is TGTGCCAGCAGCTCCATCGGCTATGGCTACACCTTC.